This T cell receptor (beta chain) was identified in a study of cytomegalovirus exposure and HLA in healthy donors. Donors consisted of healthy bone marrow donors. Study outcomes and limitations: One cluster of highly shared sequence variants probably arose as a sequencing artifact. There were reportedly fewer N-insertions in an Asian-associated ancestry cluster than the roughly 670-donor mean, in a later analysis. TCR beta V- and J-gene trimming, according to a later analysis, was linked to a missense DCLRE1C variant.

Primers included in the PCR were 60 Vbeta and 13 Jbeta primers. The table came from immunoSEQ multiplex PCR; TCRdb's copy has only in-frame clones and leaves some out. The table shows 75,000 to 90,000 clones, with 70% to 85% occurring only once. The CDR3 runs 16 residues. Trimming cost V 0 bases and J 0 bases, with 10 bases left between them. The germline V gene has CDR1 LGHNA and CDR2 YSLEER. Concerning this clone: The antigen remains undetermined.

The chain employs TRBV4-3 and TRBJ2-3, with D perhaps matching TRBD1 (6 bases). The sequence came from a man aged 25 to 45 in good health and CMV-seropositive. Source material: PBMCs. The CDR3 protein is CASSQDLDSSTDTQYF. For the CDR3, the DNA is TGCGCCAGCAGCCAAGATTTGGACAGCAGCACAGATACGCAGTATTTT.